This entry features one T cell receptor beta chain sequence. It has no known antigen specificity. Within one base of it there is no much larger clone, and no base qualities were kept. The data originate from a study of blood T cells in healthy people across ages (dated by TCRdb to between 2015 and 2017). About the study as a whole: Template switching captured roughly one uniquely barcoded TCR beta cDNA molecule per two T cells in model experiments. To track age-related changes in TCR beta repertoire diversity, the study relied on deep sequencing normalized with unique cDNA molecular identifiers. The donors were split into four age groups: young (average approximately 16 years), middle-aged (more than 35), aged (over 55) and long-lived (about 74). Two additional independent replicas of 1 million unique cDNA reads from the same blood draw were analyzed for two donors (one aged 18 to 30 and one aged 80 or older).

Library construction relied on 5' RACE. Instrument on record: Illumina HiSeq 2500. A second PCR of roughly 7 to 11 cycles was run with a J-beta primer mix and a sample-barcoded 5' primer. Each TCR beta cDNA molecule received a unique molecular identifier from a template-switch 5' adaptor carrying 12 random nucleotides. Each sample yielded at least 3 million CDR3-containing paired-end reads. First-strand cDNA synthesis was performed from all RNA using the Mint cDNA synthesis kit, with priming by a TRBC-specific oligonucleotide. All cDNA was treated with uracil-DNA glycosylase and then went through a first 18-cycle PCR with the universal primers M1SS and BC2_uni_R. The authors' analysis ran thus. Normalization of each sample was performed by random selection of 1 million high-quality reads, each carrying a distinct molecular identifier. Reads with shared molecular identifiers were discarded instead of being binned into consensus sequences. MiTCR, set to a Q25 quality threshold and the strictest error-elimination algorithm, was used for CDR3 identification, clonotype clustering and error correction. Lower-bound total TCR beta diversity was estimated with a nonparametric unseen species model using Euler transformation. TCRdb cleaned the public reads at Q25 with fastp, built clones with MiXCR and kept in-frame beta chains. Here each entry gathers all rows of one CDR3 protein and keeps the most common genes and DNA. The V and J calls reflect TCRdb's pipeline rather than the authors' work. This sample lists roughly 560,000 distinct CDR3 sequences; nearly 25% were detected once. Of the sample, 8.7% falls within the top ten clones.

The trim is 6 bases for V and 6 bases for J, with a gap of 15 bases between the germline ends. CDR1 is given as SNHLY and CDR2 as FYNNEI, both from the germline V gene. Including the terminal cysteine and phenylalanine, the CDR3 comprises 14 residues. Solely the CDR3 DNA is kept, with 42 bases framed from the first base. Systemically healthy Caucasian individuals from Russia, around 39 in total and aged about 6 to 100 years, were included as donors. Each donor gave ten milliliters of peripheral blood, collected into EDTA-treated Vacutainer tubes. Ficoll-Paque density-gradient centrifugation was used to isolate PBMCs, with at least 7 million obtained per sample. Trizol reagent was used to extract total RNA from PBMCs, with at least 5.5 micrograms per sample. The percentages of naive CD45RAhigh/CD27high T cells were determined by flow cytometry on a PBMC aliquot from every donor. On the study overall, not on this receptor specifically: Compared with the aged group, more naive CD4+ T cells, fewer expanded clones and increased TCR diversity were shown by the long-lived group, suggesting age selection. Observed TCR beta diversity correlated strongly with the percentage of naive T cells measured by flow cytometry. Because profiling used bulk unsorted PBMCs, naive and antigen-experienced compartments could not be compared conclusively. Observed TCR beta diversity per million T cells fell roughly linearly with age, and a significant reduction was already apparent by age roughly 40. Because donor CMV infection status was unknown, age-related changes in expanded clonotypes were potentially confounded. Estimates of total diversity based on one million sequenced T cells were regarded as lower bounds and as underestimates.

This sample also appeared in a second study, on T cells of mothers and their children. Per that second paper: Nine systemically healthy Caucasian individuals served as donors, namely three mothers together with their six children. cDNA synthesis used all of the extracted RNA, with approximately 1.4 ug of RNA in each 15 ul reaction. In the second PCR, the M1S primer introduced both the sample barcodes and 2-4 random nucleotides. Each mother yielded over 8.5 million TCR beta CDR3 reads and each child 2.5 million to 3 million reads. In both related and unrelated pairs, thymic selection shapes the output of TCR recombination in a similar way, with inherited differences having only a minor effect. Normalized repertoire overlap in related mother-child pairs was always slightly higher than in unrelated mother-child pairs, but the difference was never significant. No persistent microchimeric T cell clones were detected, at a sensitivity of about 100 clones per million clonotypes. In the study, deep NGS was used to compare the TCR beta repertoires of mothers and children, and features distinguishing related mother-child pairs from unrelated individuals were sought. Mothers averaged roughly 40 +/- 4 years of age and children averaged around 10 +/- 4 years. After adapter ligation was performed with NEBNext reagents, the libraries were sequenced on an Illumina HiSeq 2000 with 100+100 nt paired-end reads. To prevent cross-contamination, the mother and child libraries were prepared a month apart and were sequenced in separate runs. For each donor, somewhere between roughly 500,000 and 2,300,000 distinct TCR beta clonotypes were identified. Naive TCR beta clonotypes were estimated from low-frequency clonotypes matched to each donor's FACS-determined naive share, without sorting.

The sample consisted of blood. The clonotype comes from a boy aged 5 to 17 in good health. The rearranged segments are TRBV2 and TRBJ1-5; possibly the D gene is TRBD1, per 5 matching bases. The CDR3 protein sequence reads: CASRLGTGGQPQHF. The DNA sequence is given as TGTGCCAGCAGGTTGGGGACCGGGGGTCAGCCCCAGCATTTT.